Presented here are 10 T cell receptor beta chains from one specimen sequenced in a study of T cell responses to AZD1222 COVID-19 vaccine. Profiled with immunoSEQ multiplex PCR; TCRdb holds only in-frame clones, not every one. The sample contains 100,000 to 150,000 clones, more than 70% of which appear only once. The input for sequencing was peripheral blood, taken on day 0 of AZD1222 vaccination. The source is an adult in good health.

CDR3: CASSIQLNEKLFF. CDR3 nucleotide sequence: TGTGCCAGTAGTATCCAACTTAATGAAAAACTGTTTTTT. The rearrangement joins TRBV19 to TRBJ1-4; no firm D call. The CDR3 runs 13 residues. Deletions cut 3 bases from V and 4 bases from J, with 6 bases between. Germline CDR1 is LNHDA and CDR2 is SQIVND (reference sequence).

This chain joins TRBV7-2 and TRBJ2-7, with 9 positions matching TRBD2. The germline V gene has CDR1 SGHTA and CDR2 FQGNSA. J gave up 6 bases and V 1 base, and 7 bases lay outside the gene matches. This CDR3 comprises 15 residues. The CDR3 loop reads CASSLGVSGGREQYF. The CDR3 DNA reads TGTGCCAGCAGCTTAGGGGTTAGCGGGGGACGCGAGCAGTACTTC.

The chain uses TRBV5-1 and TRBJ2-5; TRBD1 might be the D (6 bases). The V gene's germline CDR1 is SGHRS and CDR2 YFSETQ. V lost 0 bases to trimming and J lost 4 bases, with 7 bases between them. This CDR3 contains 13 residues. CDR3 in amino acids: CASSLGGGETQYF. DNA of the CDR3: TGCGCCAGCAGCTTGGGAGGGGGAGAGACCCAGTACTTC.

This rearrangement joins TRBV7-2 to TRBJ2-1; D is possibly TRBD2 (6 bases). CDR1 is SGHTA, CDR2 FQGNSA, per germline. V lost 3 bases and J 4 bases, leaving 13 bases between the germline ends. CDR3 length equals 15 residues. CDR3 in DNA: TGTGCCAGCAGCTTGGGGACTTTCCAATACAATGAGCAGTTCTTC. Its protein is CASSLGTFQYNEQFF.

This clone appeared once. The genes are TRBV7-2 and TRBJ1-2; TRBD1 matches 8 bases. This CDR3 comprises 17 residues. Germline loops: CDR1 SGHTA, CDR2 FQGNSA. After removal of 4 bases from V and 3 bases from J, the junction contained 13 bases not matched to a gene. The CDR3 here is CASSSNFGQGGDYGYTF. CDR3 bases: TGTGCCAGCAGCTCAAACTTCGGACAGGGAGGAGACTATGGCTACACCTTC.

The V gene is TRBV3-1 (or the pseudogene TRBV3-2), the J gene TRBJ1-2, with D perhaps matching TRBD1 (5 bases). Trimming cost V 7 bases and J 5 bases, with 20 bases left between them. CDR3 length: 15 amino acids. Per germline, CDR1 LGHDT and CDR2 YNNKEL (reference sequence). CDR3 in amino acids: CASTPDTSATYGYTF. DNA of the CDR3: TGTGCCAGCACCCCGGACACCTCGGCGACGTATGGCTACACCTTC.

Only a few counts were recorded for this clone. The rearrangement uses TRBV2 and TRBJ2-7; no definite D call. This CDR3 is 11 amino acids long. Trimming removed 3 bases from V and 7 bases from J, with 7 bases in between. Per germline, CDR1 SNHLY and CDR2 FYNNEI. CDR3 in DNA: TGTGCCAGCAGTGAGAGGTTTGAGCAGTACTTC. This gives the protein CASSERFEQYF. Variable domain in full (rest from reference TRBV2 and TRBJ2-7): EPEVTQTPSHQVTQMGQEVILRCVPISNHLYFYWYRQILGQKVEFLVSFYNNEISEKSEIFDDQFSVERPDGSNFTLKIRSTKLEDSAMYFCASSERFEQYFGPGTRLTVT.

V and J are TRBV18 and TRBJ1-5, with a possible D match to TRBD1 (6 bases). The V and J ends lost 4 bases and 7 bases respectively, with 14 bases between them. The CDR3 is 14 residues long. Germline values: CDR1 KGHSH, CDR2 LQKENI. CDR3 residues: CASSLALQGQPQHF. Written as DNA, the CDR3 is TGTGCCAGCTCACTTGCATTACAGGGCCAGCCCCAGCATTTT.

The gene calls are TRBV19 and TRBJ1-2; no firm D call. The germline V gene has CDR1 LNHDA and CDR2 SQIVND (reference sequence). CDR3 length: 13 residues. V was pared by 3 bases and J by 7 bases, with 12 bases between. The CDR3 loop is CASSMRQLSGYTF. In nucleotides, the CDR3 is TGTGCCAGTAGTATGAGGCAGTTATCTGGCTACACCTTC.

In nucleotides, the CDR3 is TGCGCCAGCACGTGGAGCGGGGGGGCCGATACGCAGTATTTT. Encoded protein: CASTWSGGADTQYF. J is TRBJ2-3 and V is TRBV10-2; TRBD2 matches at 10 bases. The germline CDR1 and CDR2 sequences are WSHSY and SAAADI. The CDR3 is 14 residues long. V lost 7 bases to trimming and J lost 6 bases; unmatched junction nucleotides: 7.